The 23 T cell receptor beta chains presented below share a single source sample, sequenced in a study of monozygotic twins with inflammatory bowel disease. TCRdb re-called the 5' RACE reads; every CDR3 protein appears as one record, without DNA. The sample table includes approximately 340,000 distinct CDR3 sequences. The sample taken for sequencing was blood. These TCRs come from a human donor with ulcerative colitis or Crohn's disease, or a healthy co-twin of an affected twin (not recorded which).

The rearrangement links TRBV7-3 to TRBJ2-3; lacking DNA, the TRBD2 call made by TCRdb goes unchecked. The CDR3 runs to 16 residues. CDR1 SGHTA and CDR2 FQGTGA come from the germline V gene. Here the CDR3 reads CASSPLAGVRPDTQYF.

The J gene is TRBJ2-7, the V gene TRBV10-3; TCRdb indicates TRBD2, and absent DNA this call remains unverified. This CDR3 spans 16 amino acids. Germline V gene sequence: CDR1 ENHRY, CDR2 SYGVKD. The CDR3 here is CAISESGSGNFYEQYF.

The gene calls are TRBV6-5 and TRBJ2-7; the TRBD1 assignment by TCRdb is unverifiable without DNA. This CDR3 is 14 amino acids long. Germline CDR1 is MNHEY and CDR2 is SVGAGI. CDR3 loop: CASSYRDTFYEQYF.

The rearrangement uses TRBV5-1 and TRBJ2-1; the TCRdb D gene call, TRBD2, has no DNA to confirm it. This CDR3 has 16 residues. From germline, CDR1 is SGHRS and CDR2 YFSETQ. The CDR3 spells CASSPRAGEVVGEQFF.

V gene TRBV7-9 combines with J gene TRBJ1-4; TCRdb gives TRBD1 as the D gene, but with no DNA this cannot be confirmed. This CDR3 has 14 residues. The germline gives CDR1 SEHNR, CDR2 FQNEAQ (reference sequence). This CDR3 is CASTNRAVDEKLFF.

The chain is built from TRBV21-1 and TRBJ2-5. TRBV21-1 is a pseudogene locus. The CDR3 has 14 amino acids. This CDR3 is CASSKAPTKETQYF.

The V call is TRBV20-1, the J call TRBJ2-1; TCRdb returns TRBD2, unconfirmable since there is no DNA. Germline V gene sequence: CDR1 DFQATT, CDR2 SNEGSKA (reference sequence). There are 13 residues in the CDR3. CDR3 region: CSGGLTSYNEQFF.

The gene calls are TRBV9 and TRBJ2-7; the D gene TCRdb calls, TRBD1, cannot be checked with no DNA. Germline V gives CDR1 SGDLS, CDR2 YYNGEE. The CDR3 contains 14 residues. CDR3 residues: CASSVWDSSYEQYF. The entire variable domain, with the rest obtained from reference TRBV9 and TRBJ2-7, is as follows: DSGVTQTPKHLITATGQRVTLRCSPRSGDLSVYWYQQSLDQGLQFLIQYYNGEERAKGNILERFSAQQFPDLHSELNLSSLELGDSALYFCASSVWDSSYEQYFGPGTRLTVT.

The gene calls are TRBV7-8 and TRBJ2-7; as DNA is missing, the TRBD1 call by TCRdb cannot be tested. CDR1 is SGHVS, CDR2 FQNEAQ, per germline. CDR3 length: 13 amino acids. CDR3 region: CASSSWTAAEQYF.

The rearrangement uses TRBV5-1 and TRBJ2-5; TCRdb's D call of TRBD2 is untestable without DNA. The CDR3 runs 16 residues. Germline CDR1 SGHRS, CDR2 YFSETQ. CDR3 amino acids: CASSLYSTSVEETQYF.

V is TRBV7-2 and J is TRBJ2-7; TCRdb selects TRBD1, and the lack of DNA leaves this call unchecked. This CDR3 spans 14 amino acids. Germline V gene lookup returns CDR1 SGHTA and CDR2 FQGNSA. The CDR3 is CASSYRDRAYEQYF.

The chain is built from TRBV5-1 and TRBJ1-5; there is no DNA to check the TCRdb D call of TRBD1. Looked up from germline, CDR1 is SGHRS and CDR2 is YFSETQ. The CDR3 contains 15 residues. The CDR3 here is CASSPMGVSNQPQHF.

V and J are TRBV7-2 and TRBJ2-1; TCRdb calls TRBD2, which cannot be checked without DNA. Germline V gene lookup returns CDR1 SGHTA and CDR2 FQGNSA. The CDR3 length is 15 residues. The CDR3 protein is CASSRSGQANDEQFF. Based on the CDR3 plus reference TRBV7-2 and TRBJ2-1, the full variable domain is GAGVSQSPSNKVTEKGKDVELRCDPISGHTALYWYRQSLGQGLEFLIYFQGNSAPDKSGLPSDRFSAERTGGSVSTLTIQRTQQEDSAVYLCASSRSGQANDEQFFGPGTRLTVL.

The gene calls are TRBV4-2 and TRBJ2-3. The CDR3 loop spans 18 amino acids. Germline CDR1 LGHNA, CDR2 YNFKEQ. CDR3 residues: CASSQVIIMAGETDTQYF.

The chain couples TRBV9 to TRBJ1-2. Looked up from germline, CDR1 is SGDLS and CDR2 is YYNGEE. The CDR3 contains 14 residues. The CDR3: CASSVAEESYGYTF.

V and J are TRBV10-1 and TRBJ1-4; TCRdb outputs TRBD1, but without DNA this stays unchecked. CDR3 length equals 13 residues. Germline V gene data show CDR1 as WNHNN and CDR2 as SYGVQD (reference sequence). The CDR3 loop reads CASSAGTYEKLFF.

The chain recombines TRBV20-1 with TRBJ1-4; the TCRdb call, TRBD1, lacks DNA for checking. The CDR3 length is 14 residues. Per germline, CDR1 DFQATT and CDR2 SNEGSKA (reference sequence). The CDR3 sequence is CSARDSRVTEKLFF.

The chain is built from TRBV6-2 or TRBV6-3 and TRBJ1-1. The CDR3 runs to 20 residues. The germline V gene encodes CDR1 MNHEY and CDR2 SVGEGT. The chain's CDR3 is CASSYSDLPTEDSMNTEAFF.

The V gene is TRBV7-8, the J gene TRBJ2-3; there is no DNA to check the TCRdb D call of TRBD2. The CDR3 is 15 residues long. CDR1 and CDR2 (germline): SGHVS, FQNEAQ. The CDR3 region is CASSLGLAGSNTQYF.

V is TRBV24-1 and J is TRBJ2-7; as DNA is missing, the TRBD1 call by TCRdb cannot be tested. The CDR3 has 14 residues. Germline CDR1 reads KGHDR; CDR2 reads SFDVKD. This CDR3 is CATSDSKGVDEQYF.

The gene calls are TRBV7-2 and TRBJ2-7; lacking DNA, the TRBD1 call made by TCRdb goes unchecked. Germline CDR1 is SGHTA and CDR2 is FQGNSA. The CDR3 has 14 amino acids. The CDR3 reads CASKTGTGYDEQYF.

The gene calls are TRBV6-5 and TRBJ1-2; absent DNA, TCRdb's TRBD1 call cannot be checked. This CDR3 spans 13 amino acids. The germline gives CDR1 MNHEY, CDR2 SVGAGI. CDR3 residues: CASSYSALYGYTF.

This rearrangement joins TRBV11-2 to TRBJ2-5; without DNA, the TCRdb call of TRBD1 cannot be checked. The CDR3 contains 15 residues. CDR1 and CDR2 from the germline V gene are SGHAT and FQNNGV. CDR3 residues: CASSLASVGQETQYF.